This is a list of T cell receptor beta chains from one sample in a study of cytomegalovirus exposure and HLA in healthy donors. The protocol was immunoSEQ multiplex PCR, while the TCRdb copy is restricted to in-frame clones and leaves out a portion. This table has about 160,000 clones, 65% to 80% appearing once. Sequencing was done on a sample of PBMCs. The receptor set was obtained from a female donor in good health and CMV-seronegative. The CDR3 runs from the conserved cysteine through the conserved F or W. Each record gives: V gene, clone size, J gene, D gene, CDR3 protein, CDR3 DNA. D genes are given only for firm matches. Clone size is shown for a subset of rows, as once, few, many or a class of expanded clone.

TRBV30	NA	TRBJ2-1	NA	CAWKSRSYNEQFF	TGTGCCTGGAAATCTCGGTCCTACAATGAGCAGTTCTTC
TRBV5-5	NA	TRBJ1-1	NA	CASSLRGMNTEAFF	TGTGCCAGCAGCTTAAGGGGCATGAACACTGAAGCTTTCTTT
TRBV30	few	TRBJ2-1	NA	CAFRSGPYNEQFF	TGTGCCTTTCGGAGCGGGCCCTACAATGAGCAGTTCTTC
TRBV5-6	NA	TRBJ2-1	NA	CASSLIGDIDEQFF	TGTGCCAGCAGCTTGATCGGGGATATCGATGAGCAGTTCTTC
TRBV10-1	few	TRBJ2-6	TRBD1	CASSGQGKRSLAGANVLTF	TGCGCCAGCAGCGGACAGGGTAAGAGGTCTTTGGCTGGGGCCAACGTCCTGACTTTC
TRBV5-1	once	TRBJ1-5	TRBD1	CASSSGTGDSNQPQHF	TGCGCCAGCAGCTCCGGGACAGGAGATAGCAATCAGCCCCAGCATTTT
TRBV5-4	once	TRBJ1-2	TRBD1	CASSPGTVAANYGYTF	TGTGCCAGCAGCCCTGGGACAGTTGCCGCTAACTATGGCTACACCTTC
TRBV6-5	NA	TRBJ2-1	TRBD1	CASSHDRDEYNEQFF	TGTGCCAGCAGCCACGACAGGGACGAGTACAATGAGCAGTTCTTC
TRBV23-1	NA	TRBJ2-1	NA	CASSQSGGEGNEQFF	TGCGCCAGCAGTCAATCTGGTGGTGAGGGCAATGAGCAGTTCTTC
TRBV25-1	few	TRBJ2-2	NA	CASLPTVNTGELFF	TGTGCCAGCCTCCCGACAGTGAACACCGGGGAGCTGTTTTTT
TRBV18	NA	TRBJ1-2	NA	CASSSRQPNYGYTF	TGTGCCAGCTCATCGCGACAGCCTAACTATGGCTACACCTTC
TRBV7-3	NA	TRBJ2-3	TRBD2	CASSPRGLAGAGTDTQYF	TGTGCCAGCAGCCCCCGGGGACTAGCGGGAGCAGGAACAGATACGCAGTATTTT
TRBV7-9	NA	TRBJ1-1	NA	CASSLGLNTFEAFF	TGTGCCAGCAGCTTAGGTCTCAACACCTTTGAAGCTTTCTTT
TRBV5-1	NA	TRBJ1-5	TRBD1	CASSPGTGNQPQHF	TGCGCCAGCAGCCCCGGGACAGGCAATCAGCCCCAGCATTTT
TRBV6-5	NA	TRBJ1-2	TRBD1	CASSLDGTGLGYTF	TGTGCCAGCAGTCTGGACGGGACAGGGTTAGGCTACACCTTC
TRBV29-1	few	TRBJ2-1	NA	CSVPRLLGSYNEQFF	TGCAGCGTCCCCAGACTTCTAGGTTCCTACAATGAGCAGTTCTTC
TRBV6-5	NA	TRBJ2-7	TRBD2	CASSPRTSGTYEQYF	TGTGCCAGCAGTCCCCGGACTAGCGGAACCTACGAGCAGTACTTC
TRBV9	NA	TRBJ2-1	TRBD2	CASTGPGLAGGPHEQFF	TGTGCCAGCACCGGTCCGGGACTAGCGGGGGGGCCGCATGAGCAGTTCTTC
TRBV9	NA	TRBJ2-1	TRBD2	CASSETSGVAQFF	TGTGCCAGCAGCGAGACTAGCGGGGTGGCGCAGTTCTTC
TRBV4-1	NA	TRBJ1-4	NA	CASSLGQEKLFF	TGCGCCAGCAGCCTCGGACAGGAAAAACTGTTTTTT
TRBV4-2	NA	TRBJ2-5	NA	CASSQDSGGQETQYF	TGTGCCAGCAGCCAAGATTCGGGCGGGCAAGAGACCCAGTACTTC
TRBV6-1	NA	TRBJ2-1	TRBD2	CASSATSGYNEQFF	TGTGCCAGCAGTGCTACTAGCGGGTACAATGAGCAGTTCTTC
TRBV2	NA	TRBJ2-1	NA	CASRTGEDNEQFF	TGTGCCAGCAGAACAGGGGAGGACAATGAGCAGTTCTTC
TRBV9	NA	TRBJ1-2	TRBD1	CASSAEQGPLYGYTF	TGTGCCAGCAGCGCGGAACAGGGGCCCCTCTATGGCTACACCTTC
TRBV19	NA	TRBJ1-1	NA	CASSMQAGSSSTEAFF	TGTGCCAGTAGTATGCAGGCAGGGTCAAGTAGCACTGAAGCTTTCTTT
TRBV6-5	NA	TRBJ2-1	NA	CASSSLGSSYNEQFF	TGTGCCAGCAGCTCACTAGGGAGCTCCTACAATGAGCAGTTCTTC
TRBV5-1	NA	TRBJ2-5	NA	CASSLGADQGETQYF	TGCGCCAGCAGCTTGGGGGCCGACCAGGGAGAGACCCAGTACTTC
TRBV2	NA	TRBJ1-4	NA	CASSEDSRGKLFF	TGTGCCAGCAGTGAAGACAGTAGGGGAAAACTGTTTTTT
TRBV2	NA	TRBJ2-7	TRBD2	CASSAGLAGVSYEQYF	TGTGCCAGCAGCGCCGGACTAGCGGGAGTTTCGTACGAGCAGTACTTC
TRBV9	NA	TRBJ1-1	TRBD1	CASSIRGMDTEAFF	TGTGCCAGCAGCATCAGGGGGATGGACACTGAAGCTTTCTTT
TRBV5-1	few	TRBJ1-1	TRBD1	CASSPRTGGSTEAFF	TGCGCCAGCAGCCCCCGGACAGGGGGCAGCACTGAAGCTTTCTTT
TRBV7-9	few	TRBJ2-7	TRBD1	CASSRDRNYEQYF	TGTGCCAGCAGCCGGGACAGGAATTACGAGCAGTACTTC
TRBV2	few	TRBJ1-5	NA	CASSGRGSDQPQHF	TGTGCCAGCAGCGGACGAGGGAGCGATCAGCCCCAGCATTTT
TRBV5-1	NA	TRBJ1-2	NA	CASSLDPRVYYGYTF	TGCGCCAGCAGCTTGGACCCCAGGGTATACTATGGCTACACCTTC
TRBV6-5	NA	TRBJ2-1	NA	CASSSNQGFNEQFF	TGTGCCAGCAGTTCAAATCAGGGGTTCAATGAGCAGTTCTTC
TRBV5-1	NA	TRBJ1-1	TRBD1	CASSQGQGSTEAFF	TGCGCCAGCAGCCAGGGACAGGGGTCCACTGAAGCTTTCTTT
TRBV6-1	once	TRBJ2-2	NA	CASLGQNGGELFF	TGTGCCTCCCTGGGGCAAAACGGCGGGGAGCTGTTTTTT
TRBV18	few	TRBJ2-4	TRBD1	CASSPSGQGAKNIQYF	TGTGCCAGCTCACCTTCGGGACAGGGAGCCAAAAACATTCAGTACTTC
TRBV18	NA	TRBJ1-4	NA	CASSPRQGEKLFF	TGTGCCAGCTCACCACGCCAGGGGGAAAAACTGTTTTTT
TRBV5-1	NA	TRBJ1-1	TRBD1	CASSLDRGPLQLNTEAFF	TGCGCCAGCAGCCTGGACAGGGGGCCTCTCCAACTGAACACTGAAGCTTTCTTT
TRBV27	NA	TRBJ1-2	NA	CASSPFGQGHGYTF	TGTGCCAGCAGTCCTTTTGGGCAGGGCCATGGCTACACCTTC
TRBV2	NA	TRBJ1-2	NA	CASRNPRTGLYGYTF	TGTGCCAGCAGGAATCCGAGAACAGGGCTCTATGGCTACACCTTC
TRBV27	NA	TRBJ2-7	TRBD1	CASSFRQGLSSYEQYF	TGTGCCAGCAGTTTCCGACAGGGCCTTAGCTCCTACGAGCAGTACTTC
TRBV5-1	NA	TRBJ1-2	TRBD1	CASSPSGGLSYTF	TGCGCCAGCAGCCCCTCAGGGGGATTAAGCTACACCTTC
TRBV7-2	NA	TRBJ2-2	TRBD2	CASTPWSGDTGELFF	TGTGCCAGCACCCCCTGGAGCGGGGACACCGGGGAGCTGTTTTTT
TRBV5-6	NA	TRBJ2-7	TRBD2	CASSYSGAIYEQYF	TGTGCCAGCAGCTATAGCGGGGCCATATACGAGCAGTACTTC
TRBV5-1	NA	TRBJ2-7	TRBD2	CASSLGLAAYYEQYF	TGCGCCAGCAGCTTGGGCCTAGCGGCCTACTACGAGCAGTACTTC
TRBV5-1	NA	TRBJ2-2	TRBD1	CASSFDRGGTGELFF	TGCGCCAGCAGCTTCGACAGGGGAGGCACCGGGGAGCTGTTTTTT
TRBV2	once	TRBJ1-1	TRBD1	CASSIGETGPTLNTEAFF	TGTGCCAGCAGTATAGGGGAGACAGGGCCTACCTTGAACACTGAAGCTTTCTTT
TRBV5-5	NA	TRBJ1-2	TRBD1	CASSPGTGGFTPYGYTF	TGTGCCAGCAGCCCCGGGACAGGGGGCTTCACCCCCTATGGCTACACCTTC
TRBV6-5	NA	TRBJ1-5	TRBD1	CASRPQGVSNQPQHF	TGTGCCAGCAGACCCCAGGGGGTTAGCAATCAGCCCCAGCATTTT
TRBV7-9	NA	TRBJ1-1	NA	CASSSLGHPNTEAFF	TGTGCCAGCAGCTCCTTGGGACATCCGAACACTGAAGCTTTCTTT
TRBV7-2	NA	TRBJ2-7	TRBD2	CASSGLAGRGGEEQYF	TGTGCCAGCAGCGGACTAGCGGGGAGGGGTGGGGAAGAGCAGTACTTC
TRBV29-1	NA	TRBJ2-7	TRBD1	CSGGDRAYEQYF	TGCAGCGGAGGGGACAGGGCGTACGAGCAGTACTTC
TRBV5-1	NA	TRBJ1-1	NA	CASSFDAQGTEAFF	TGCGCCAGCAGCTTCGACGCCCAGGGAACTGAAGCTTTCTTT
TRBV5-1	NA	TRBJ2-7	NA	CASSLDQGNYEQYF	TGCGCCAGCAGCTTGGACCAGGGTAATTACGAGCAGTACTTC
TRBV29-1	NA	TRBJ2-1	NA	CSAQGIDEQFF	TGCAGCGCGCAGGGTATCGATGAGCAGTTCTTC